Listed below are T cell receptor beta chains from one sample, sequenced in a study of shared clonotypes between healthy human individuals. Produced via immunoSEQ multiplex PCR; TCRdb's table is partial and in-frame only. The profile covers under 2.5 million clones, with approximately 90% appearing a single time and around 0.4% taken by the ten largest. The source material was naive CD4+ T cells from PBMCs. Source of these receptors: a man aged 18 to 29 in good health. Some clones in this sample may be carry-over from other donors' samples. Both conserved end residues are part of each CDR3. The D gene is left open where the match is weak. Clone sizes are given selectively: once, few, many, or a class where the clone is expanded.

D gene,J gene,clone size,V gene,CDR3 protein,CDR3 DNA
.,TRBJ2-7,.,TRBV7-8,CASSLEGYGVTYEQYF,TGTGCCAGCAGCTTAGAGGGTTACGGGGTAACCTACGAGCAGTACTTC
.,TRBJ2-7,.,TRBV7-9,CASSSTYQRGSYEQYF,TGTGCCAGCAGCTCGACCTACCAGAGGGGCTCCTACGAGCAGTACTTC
.,TRBJ2-5,.,TRBV9,CASSVDVQETQYF,TGTGCCAGCAGCGTAGACGTCCAAGAGACCCAGTACTTC
.,TRBJ2-1,.,TRBV27,CASSSYPGQQNEQFF,TGTGCCAGCAGCTCATATCCCGGGCAGCAAAATGAGCAGTTCTTC
TRBD1,TRBJ1-4,.,TRBV19,CASSPKGQGATNEKLFF,TGTGCCAGTAGTCCCAAGGGACAGGGCGCAACTAATGAAAAACTGTTTTTT
TRBD2,TRBJ2-3,once,TRBV5-4,CASSAPSGLRDTQYF,TGTGCCAGCAGCGCCCCTAGCGGCCTTAGAGATACGCAGTATTTT
TRBD1,TRBJ2-1,.,TRBV11-3,CASSQSWDSAYNEQFF,TGTGCCAGCAGCCAATCCTGGGACAGTGCATACAATGAGCAGTTCTTC
.,TRBJ1-2,once,TRBV7-6,CASSLMSNYGYTF,TGTGCCAGCAGCTTAATGTCTAACTATGGCTACACCTTC
.,TRBJ2-1,.,TRBV11-2,CASSTIREQFF,TGTGCCAGCAGCACCATCCGGGAGCAGTTCTTC
.,TRBJ2-7,once,TRBV18,CASSPRQVESYEQYF,TGTGCCAGCTCACCACGGCAGGTCGAGTCCTACGAGCAGTACTTC
.,TRBJ1-2,once,TRBV7-9,CASSLEAYGYTF,TGTGCCAGCAGCTTAGAAGCCTATGGCTACACCTTC
.,TRBJ1-1,.,TRBV25-1,CASSVALYTEAFF,TGTGCCAGCAGTGTAGCATTGTACACTGAAGCTTTCTTT
.,TRBJ1-3,.,TRBV25-1,CASSEFGGMVGNTIYF,TGTGCCAGCAGTGAATTTGGGGGGATGGTTGGAAACACCATATATTTT
TRBD2,TRBJ2-1,once,TRBV10-3,CAISPSSGRSSYNEQFF,TGTGCCATCAGTCCGAGTAGCGGGAGGAGCTCCTACAATGAGCAGTTCTTC
.,TRBJ1-1,.,TRBV10-3,CAISEPGSEAFF,TGTGCCATCAGTGAGCCGGGGAGTGAGGCTTTCTTT
TRBD2,TRBJ2-1,.,TRBV30,CAWHPRLAGYNEQFF,TGTGCCTGGCACCCGCGGCTAGCGGGTTACAATGAGCAGTTCTTC